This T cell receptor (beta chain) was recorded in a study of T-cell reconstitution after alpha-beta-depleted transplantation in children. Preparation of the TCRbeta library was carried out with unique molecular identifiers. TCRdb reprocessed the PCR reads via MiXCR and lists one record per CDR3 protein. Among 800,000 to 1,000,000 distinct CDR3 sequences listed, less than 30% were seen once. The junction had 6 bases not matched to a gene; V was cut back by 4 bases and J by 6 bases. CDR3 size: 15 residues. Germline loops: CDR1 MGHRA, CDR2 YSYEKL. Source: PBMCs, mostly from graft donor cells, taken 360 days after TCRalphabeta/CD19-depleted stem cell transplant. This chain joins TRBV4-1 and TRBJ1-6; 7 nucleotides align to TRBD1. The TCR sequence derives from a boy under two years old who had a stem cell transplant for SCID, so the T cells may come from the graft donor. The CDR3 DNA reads TGCGCCAGCAGCCGCGGACAGGCGCCTAATTCACCCCTCCACTTT. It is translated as CASSRGQAPNSPLHF.